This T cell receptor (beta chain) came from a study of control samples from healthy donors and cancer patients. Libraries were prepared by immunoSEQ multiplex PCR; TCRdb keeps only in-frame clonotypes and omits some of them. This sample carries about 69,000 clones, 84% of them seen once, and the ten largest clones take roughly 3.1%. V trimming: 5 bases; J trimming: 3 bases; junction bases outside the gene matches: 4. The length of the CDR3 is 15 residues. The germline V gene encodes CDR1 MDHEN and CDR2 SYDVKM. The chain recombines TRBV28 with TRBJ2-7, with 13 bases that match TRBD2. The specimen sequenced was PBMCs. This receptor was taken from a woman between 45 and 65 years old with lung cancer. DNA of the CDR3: TGTGCCAGCAGTCCTACTAGCGGGGGGGTCTACGAGCAGTACTTC. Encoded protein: CASSPTSGGVYEQYF.